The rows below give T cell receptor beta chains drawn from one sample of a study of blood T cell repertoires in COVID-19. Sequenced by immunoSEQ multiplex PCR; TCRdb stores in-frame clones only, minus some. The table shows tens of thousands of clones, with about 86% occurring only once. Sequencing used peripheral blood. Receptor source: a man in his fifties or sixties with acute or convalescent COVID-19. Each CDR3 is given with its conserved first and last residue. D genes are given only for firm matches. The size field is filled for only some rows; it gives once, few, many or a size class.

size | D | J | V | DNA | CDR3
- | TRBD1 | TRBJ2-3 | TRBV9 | TGTGCCAGCAGCGTAGTTGTGACAGGGGCCACAGATACGCAGTATTTT | CASSVVVTGATDTQYF
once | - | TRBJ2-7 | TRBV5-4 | TGTGCCAGCAGCGATCCCAGGGGTTCCTACGAGCAGTACTTC | CASSDPRGSYEQYF
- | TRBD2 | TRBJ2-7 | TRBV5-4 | TGTGCCAGCAGCTTCGGAACGGGAGGGACCTACGAGCAGTACTTC | CASSFGTGGTYEQYF
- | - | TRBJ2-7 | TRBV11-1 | TGTGCCAGCAGCCTTCGAGGAGACGAGCAGTACTTC | CASSLRGDEQYF
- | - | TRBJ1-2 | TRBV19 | TGTGCCAGTAATGAGGAGTACTATGGCTACACCTTC | CASNEEYYGYTF
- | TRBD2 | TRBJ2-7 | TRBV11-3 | TGTGCCAGCAGCCCCGGGACTAGCGACTACGAGCAGTACTTC | CASSPGTSDYEQYF
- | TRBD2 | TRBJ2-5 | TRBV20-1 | TGCAGTGCTAGTGTAGCGGGGGGACCGGAGACCCAGTACTTC | CSASVAGGPETQYF
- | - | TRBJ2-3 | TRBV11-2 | TGTGCCAGCAGCTTAGATCTTCAGCGGAAAGAGGACACAGATACGCAGTATTTT | CASSLDLQRKEDTDTQYF
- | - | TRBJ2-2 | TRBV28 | TGTGCCAGCAGTTTTTGGACATTAAAGGGGAGGGAGCTGTTTTTT | CASSFWTLKGRELFF
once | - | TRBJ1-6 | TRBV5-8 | TGTGCCAGCAGCTTTTTCTTCCGTTCACCCCTCCACTTT | CASSFFFRSPLHF
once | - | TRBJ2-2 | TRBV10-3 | TGTGCCAACCGACCCGGGACTGGCAACACCGGGGAGCTGTTTTTT | CANRPGTGNTGELFF
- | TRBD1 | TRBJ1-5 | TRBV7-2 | TGTGCCAGCAGCTTACGGACAGGAAGCAGCAATCAGCCCCAGCATTTT | CASSLRTGSSNQPQHF
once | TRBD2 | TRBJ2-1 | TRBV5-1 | TGCGCCAGCAGTTCCTGGCTAGCGGGAGGTCAATCCGAGCAGTTCTTC | CASSSWLAGGQSEQFF
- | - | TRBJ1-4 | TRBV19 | TGTGCCAGTAGTCCGACAGTAACTAATGAAAAACTGTTTTTT | CASSPTVTNEKLFF
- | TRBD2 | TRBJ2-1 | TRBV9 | TGTGCCAGCAGCGTAGAATCCGGGACTAATTGGAATGAGCAGTTCTTC | CASSVESGTNWNEQFF
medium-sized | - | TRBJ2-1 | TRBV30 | TGTGCCAATGGATGGGGCAGTTACAATGAGCAGTTCTTC | CANGWGSYNEQFF
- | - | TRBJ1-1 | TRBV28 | TGTGCCAGCAGTTTGCTTATTAGCTTGAACACTGAAGCTTTCTTT | CASSLLISLNTEAFF
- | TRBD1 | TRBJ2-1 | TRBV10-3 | TGTGCCATCAGCCCGACAGGGGGTTCGGGTGAGCAGTTCTTC | CAISPTGGSGEQFF
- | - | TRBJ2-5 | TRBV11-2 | TGTGCCAGCAGCTTAGGGGTTGGGCAGGGAGGCCAAGAGACCCAGTACTTC | CASSLGVGQGGQETQYF
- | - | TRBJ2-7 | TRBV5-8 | TGTGCCAGCAGGTCGGTGGGCAACCCTTTTTCCTACGAGCAGTACTTC | CASRSVGNPFSYEQYF
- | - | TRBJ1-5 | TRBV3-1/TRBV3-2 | TGTGCCAGCAGCCGAGGGTTTCAGCCCCAGCATTTT | CASSRGFQPQHF
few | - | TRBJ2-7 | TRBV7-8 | TGTGCCAGCACCTGGTTGAGGGCAGCCGTGGACGAGCAGTACTTC | CASTWLRAAVDEQYF
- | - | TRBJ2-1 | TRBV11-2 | TGTGCCAGCACCTTGTGGCGGTCCTACAATGAGCAGTTCTTC | CASTLWRSYNEQFF
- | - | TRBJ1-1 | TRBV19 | TGTGCCAGTAGTATTTTGTCCGGGTTGCCGAGAACTGAAGCTTTCTTT | CASSILSGLPRTEAFF